This T cell receptor delta chain was identified in a study of Vδ1+ human thymocytes. Sequences come from RNA converted to cDNA by reverse transcription. Multiplex PCR used pooled V-gene forward primers and a constant-region reverse primer to amplify CDR3s. TCRdb re-called the multiplex PCR reads through CATT. The sample records about 73,000 delta-chain clones, 30% to 40% being singletons. As for this clone: No antigen is known for it.

Germline CDR1 reads TSWWSYY; CDR2 reads QGS. The CDR3 length is 22 residues. V gave up 2 bases and J gave up 7 bases; unmatched junction bases: 25. Study findings and constraints: Highly polyclonal TRG and TRD repertoires with Gaussian CDR3 length distributions appeared in thymus.

V and J are TRDV1 and TRDJ1; 13 bases line up with TRDD3. This receptor was taken from a boy younger than two who had congenital heart surgery. Material for sequencing was Vdelta1+ gamma-delta thymocytes from the thymus. Subset noted: FACS-sorted CD3+ TCRalphabeta- TCRVdelta1+ TCRVdelta2- thymocytes. The CDR3 here is CALGEGLVSLRTRTGGYGKLIF. Here the CDR3 DNA reads TGTGCTCTTGGGGAAGGCCTAGTCTCTCTACGGACTCGGACTGGGGGATACGGTAAACTCATCTTT.